This is a list of T cell receptor beta chains from one sample in a study of blood T cell repertoires in COVID-19. The repertoire was sequenced with immunoSEQ multiplex PCR; TCRdb's copy has only in-frame clones and lacks some. The sample yields about 270,000 clones, less than 85% seen once. Sequenced sample: peripheral blood. The receptors were sampled from a human donor with COVID-19, enrolled during active disease. The donor label of this sample is uncertain. CDR3s include the opening cysteine and the closing phenylalanine or tryptophan. The order of the fields is clone size, J gene, D gene, V gene, CDR3 DNA, CDR3 protein. The D gene is left open where the match is weak. For some rows the clone size is stated as once, few or many, or as a class when expanded; others skip it.

clone size: once; J gene: TRBJ2-7; D gene: .; V gene: TRBV7-2; CDR3 DNA: TGTGCCAGCAGCTACGGGGTGAACTCCTACGAGCAGTACTTC; CDR3 protein: CASSYGVNSYEQYF
clone size: .; J gene: TRBJ2-3; D gene: TRBD2; V gene: TRBV3-1/TRBV3-2; CDR3 DNA: TGTGCCAGCAGCCTACTAGCGGATACGCAGTATTTT; CDR3 protein: CASSLLADTQYF
clone size: .; J gene: TRBJ1-1; D gene: TRBD1; V gene: TRBV5-8; CDR3 DNA: TGTGCCAGCAGCTTCGCGACAGGGGGCACCAGGACTGAAGCTTTCTTT; CDR3 protein: CASSFATGGTRTEAFF
clone size: .; J gene: TRBJ1-1; D gene: .; V gene: TRBV28; CDR3 DNA: TGTGCCAGCGAGGCGACGGGGAACACTGAAGCTTTCTTT; CDR3 protein: CASEATGNTEAFF
clone size: .; J gene: TRBJ2-7; D gene: .; V gene: TRBV4-1; CDR3 DNA: TGCGCCAGCAGCCAAGATCGGGGGTACGAGCAGTACTTC; CDR3 protein: CASSQDRGYEQYF
clone size: .; J gene: TRBJ1-1; D gene: .; V gene: TRBV6-6; CDR3 DNA: TGTGCCAGCAGTTTAACCCGGGGTGAAGCTTTCTTT; CDR3 protein: CASSLTRGEAFF
clone size: few; J gene: TRBJ2-7; D gene: TRBD2; V gene: TRBV7-8; CDR3 DNA: TGTGCCAGCAGCCCAGGTTACCCGGGACTAGTTTCATACGAGCAGTACTTC; CDR3 protein: CASSPGYPGLVSYEQYF
clone size: .; J gene: TRBJ1-1; D gene: .; V gene: TRBV18; CDR3 DNA: TGTGCCAGCTCACCACGGCCACCAATGAACACTGAAGCTTTCTTT; CDR3 protein: CASSPRPPMNTEAFF
clone size: few; J gene: TRBJ1-2; D gene: TRBD1; V gene: TRBV6-5; CDR3 DNA: TGTGCCAGCACCTACCAACAGGGGCACTATGGCTACACCTTC; CDR3 protein: CASTYQQGHYGYTF
clone size: .; J gene: TRBJ1-2; D gene: TRBD1; V gene: TRBV7-2; CDR3 DNA: TGTGCCAGCAGCCCTCCCGGGACAGGGATGAGAGGCTACACCTTC; CDR3 protein: CASSPPGTGMRGYTF
clone size: .; J gene: TRBJ1-2; D gene: .; V gene: TRBV28; CDR3 DNA: TGTGCCAGCAGGACCGACGGGGGGCGCTATGGCTACACCTTC; CDR3 protein: CASRTDGGRYGYTF
clone size: .; J gene: TRBJ2-1; D gene: TRBD2; V gene: TRBV11-3; CDR3 DNA: TGTGCCAGCAGCCCGGGACTAGCTCCCTCTGAGCAGTTCTTC; CDR3 protein: CASSPGLAPSEQFF
clone size: .; J gene: TRBJ1-5; D gene: TRBD1; V gene: TRBV19; CDR3 DNA: TGTGCCAGTAGGCTTCGGACAGGGGGAGGTAATCAGCCCCAGCATTTT; CDR3 protein: CASRLRTGGGNQPQHF
clone size: .; J gene: TRBJ2-1; D gene: TRBD2; V gene: TRBV9; CDR3 DNA: TGTGCCAGCAGCGTGACTAGCGGGGCCTACAATGAGCAGTTCTTC; CDR3 protein: CASSVTSGAYNEQFF
clone size: .; J gene: TRBJ1-1; D gene: .; V gene: TRBV7-3; CDR3 DNA: TGTGCCAGCAGCTTAACAGGTTCGGCGGTTGAAGGAGCTTTCTTT; CDR3 protein: CASSLTGSAVEGAFF
clone size: .; J gene: TRBJ1-1; D gene: TRBD1; V gene: TRBV18; CDR3 DNA: TGTGCCAGCTCACCCCTTGCGAACCCTGGGACAGGAGTTGAAGCTTTCTTT; CDR3 protein: CASSPLANPGTGVEAFF
clone size: .; J gene: TRBJ2-1; D gene: TRBD2; V gene: TRBV10-1; CDR3 DNA: TGCGCCAGCAGTGAGGCTAGCGGGAGGTGGAATGAGCAGTTCTTC; CDR3 protein: CASSEASGRWNEQFF
clone size: .; J gene: TRBJ2-7; D gene: .; V gene: TRBV9; CDR3 DNA: TGTGCCAGCAGCATAGGGACAACCGTCTACGAGCAGTACTTC; CDR3 protein: CASSIGTTVYEQYF
clone size: .; J gene: TRBJ2-5; D gene: .; V gene: TRBV7-3; CDR3 DNA: TGTGCCAGCAGCTTAGCGGGAACGGGGGAGACCCAGTACTTC; CDR3 protein: CASSLAGTGETQYF
clone size: .; J gene: TRBJ1-3; D gene: .; V gene: TRBV24-1; CDR3 DNA: TGTGCCACTCTAAAGATCAGGGACTACTCCTCTGGAAACACCATATATTTT; CDR3 protein: CATLKIRDYSSGNTIYF
clone size: once; J gene: TRBJ2-3; D gene: TRBD1; V gene: TRBV24-1; CDR3 DNA: TGTGCCACCAGGGACAGGGGGACAGATACGCAGTATTTT; CDR3 protein: CATRDRGTDTQYF
clone size: .; J gene: TRBJ1-6; D gene: .; V gene: TRBV12-3/TRBV12-4; CDR3 DNA: TGTGCCAGCAGTGCCGGTTATAATTCACCCCTCCACTTT; CDR3 protein: CASSAGYNSPLHF
clone size: .; J gene: TRBJ1-2; D gene: .; V gene: TRBV19; CDR3 DNA: TGTGCCAGTATGGCGGAGGGCTATGGCTACACCTTC; CDR3 protein: CASMAEGYGYTF
clone size: once; J gene: TRBJ1-5; D gene: TRBD1; V gene: TRBV28; CDR3 DNA: TGTGCCAGCAGTTTTCTCCAGGGGGAAAATAGCAATCAGCCCCAGCATTTT; CDR3 protein: CASSFLQGENSNQPQHF
clone size: .; J gene: TRBJ2-3; D gene: .; V gene: TRBV3-1/TRBV3-2; CDR3 DNA: TGTGCCAGCAGCCTGCGGAGGGCCAGGGCAGATACGCAGTATTTT; CDR3 protein: CASSLRRARADTQYF
clone size: .; J gene: TRBJ1-2; D gene: TRBD1; V gene: TRBV5-1; CDR3 DNA: TGCGCCAGCAGCTCCCGACAGGGCGGTTACGGCTACACCTTC; CDR3 protein: CASSSRQGGYGYTF
clone size: .; J gene: TRBJ2-6; D gene: TRBD2; V gene: TRBV27; CDR3 DNA: TGTGCCAGCAGAAGGGCCTCCGGGAGGGTCTCTGGGGCCAACGTCCTGACTTTC; CDR3 protein: CASRRASGRVSGANVLTF
clone size: .; J gene: TRBJ2-2; D gene: .; V gene: TRBV7-8; CDR3 DNA: TGTGCCAGCAGCTTAGCGGGACAAGTCAACACCGGGGAGCTGTTTTTT; CDR3 protein: CASSLAGQVNTGELFF